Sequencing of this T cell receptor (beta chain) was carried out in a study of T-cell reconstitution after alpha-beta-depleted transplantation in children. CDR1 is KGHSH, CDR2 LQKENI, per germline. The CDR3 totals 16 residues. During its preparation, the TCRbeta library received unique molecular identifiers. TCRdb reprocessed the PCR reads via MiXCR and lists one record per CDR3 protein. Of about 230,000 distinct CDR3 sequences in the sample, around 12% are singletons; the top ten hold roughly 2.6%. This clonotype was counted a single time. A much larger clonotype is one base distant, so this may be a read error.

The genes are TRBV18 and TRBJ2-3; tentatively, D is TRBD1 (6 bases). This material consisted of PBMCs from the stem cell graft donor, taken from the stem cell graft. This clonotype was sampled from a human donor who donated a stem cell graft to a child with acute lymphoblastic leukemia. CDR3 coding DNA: TGTGTCAGCTCCCTACACCAGCGCCCGGGACAAGATACGCAGTATTTT. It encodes CVSSLHQRPGQDTQYF.